The clone carrying this TCR beta chain was counted between two and nine times. Its antigen is not identified. This sample was included in a study of cytomegalovirus exposure and HLA in healthy donors. Study findings and constraints: It was reportedly the case that the classifier diagnosed cytomegalovirus status with high specificity and sensitivity.

The data were produced by immunoSEQ multiplex PCR, yet TCRdb's version contains in-frame clones alone and is incomplete. The sample contains more than 250,000 clones, roughly nine tenths of which appear only once. V was pared by 0 bases and J by 3 bases, with 6 bases between. CDR3 length: 13 amino acids. The germline V gene has CDR1 SGDLS and CDR2 YYNGEE. Material for sequencing was PBMCs. This rearrangement joins TRBV9 to TRBJ1-1, with D unclear. The source of this sequence is a woman in her twenties or thirties in good health and CMV-seropositive. The CDR3 is CASSVATYTEAFF. DNA for the CDR3: TGTGCCAGCAGCGTAGCGACTTACACTGAAGCTTTCTTT.